The next 32 T cell receptor beta chains were all read from a single sample in a study of T cells expressing NK-cell markers. TCRdb re-called the 5' RACE reads and catalogs CDR3 proteins one per entry, DNA excluded. Seen in this sample are approximately 440,000 distinct CDR3 sequences; the ten most common clones hold over 1.3%. The sequenced material came from blood T cells: a sorted CD56 or NKG2C T cell subset, CD4+ or CD8+ T cells, or bulk PBMC T cells (not recorded which). The receptor set was obtained from a woman aged 50 to 60 in good health.

The chain uses TRBV15 and TRBJ2-5; no DNA is available, so the TRBD2 call from TCRdb remains unchecked. This CDR3 comprises 16 residues. The germline V gene encodes CDR1 LNHNV and CDR2 YYDKDF (reference sequence). CDR3 in amino acids: CATSRGNSGKAETQYF.

The chain combines TRBV12-3 or TRBV12-4 with TRBJ2-4. The CDR3 length is 13 residues. CDR3 region: CASSLRPDGIQYF.

The chain employs TRBV21-1 and TRBJ1-1; TCRdb names TRBD1, which stays unverified in the absence of DNA. TRBV21-1 is a documented pseudogene. The CDR3 covers 16 residues. The CDR3: CAGLRKQASRNTEAFF.

The chain couples TRBV12-5 to TRBJ2-2; TCRdb gives TRBD1 as the D gene, but with no DNA this cannot be confirmed. From germline, CDR1 is LGHNT and CDR2 FRNRAP. The CDR3 loop spans 14 amino acids. This CDR3 reads CASGWQGHTGELFF.

The chain joins TRBV29-1 to TRBJ2-5; TCRdb designates TRBD1, a call that cannot be tested without DNA. Germline V CDR1 and CDR2: SQVTM, ANQGSEA. This CDR3 contains 13 residues. CDR3 sequence: CSVGFGALETQYF.

The chain joins TRBV20-1 to TRBJ2-5; with no DNA, the TCRdb D assignment of TRBD2 cannot be verified. This CDR3 spans 12 amino acids. CDR1 is DFQATT, CDR2 SNEGSKA, per germline (reference sequence). The CDR3 protein is CSARTSIQTQYF.

V is TRBV9 and J is TRBJ2-1. The CDR3 spans 15 residues. Per the germline V gene, CDR1 is SGDLS and CDR2 is YYNGEE. CDR3: CASGGSGGFYNEQFF.

The rearrangement joins TRBV4-1 to TRBJ2-7; the TCRdb D gene call, TRBD2, has no DNA to confirm it. The CDR3 is 16 residues long. Germline loops: CDR1 MGHRA, CDR2 YSYEKL. The CDR3 here is CASSQDSGLILYEQYF.

The V call is TRBV5-1, the J call TRBJ2-1. The CDR3 consists of 13 residues. CDR1 is SGHRS, CDR2 YFSETQ, per germline. The CDR3: CASSSNYYREQFF. Full variable domain (rest looked up from reference TRBV5-1 and TRBJ2-1): KAGVTQTPRYLIKTRGQQVTLSCSPISGHRSVSWYQQTPGQGLQFLFEYFSETQRNKGNFPGRFSGRQFSNSRSEMNVSTLELGDSALYLCASSSNYYREQFFGPGTRLTVL.

The chain links TRBV27 to TRBJ1-4. Looked up from germline, CDR1 is MNHEY and CDR2 is SMNVEV (reference sequence). This CDR3 comprises 15 residues. The chain's CDR3 is CASSQAAGISEKLFF.

The rearrangement uses TRBV20-1 and TRBJ1-1. Germline-derived CDR1 and CDR2 are DFQATT and SNEGSKA (reference sequence). There are 12 residues in the CDR3. The CDR3 is CSARDLVLEAFF.

The chain carries TRBV29-1 and TRBJ1-4. In germline, CDR1 is SQVTM, CDR2 ANQGSEA. The CDR3 is made up of 16 amino acids. The CDR3 sequence is CSVEEGPWPLNEKLFF. Full variable domain (outside the CDR3, taken from reference TRBV29-1 and TRBJ1-4): SAVISQKPSRDICQRGTSLTIQCQVDSQVTMMFWYRQQPGQSLTLIATANQGSEATYESGFVIDKFPISRPNLTFSTLTVSNMSPEDSSIYLCSVEEGPWPLNEKLFFGSGTQLSVL.

The chain couples TRBV5-1 to TRBJ2-3; lacking DNA, the TRBD2 call made by TCRdb goes unchecked. This CDR3 spans 14 amino acids. Germline V gives CDR1 SGHRS, CDR2 YFSETQ. Here the CDR3 reads CASSRGLAGDTQYF.

This rearrangement joins TRBV5-8 to TRBJ2-2; TCRdb returns TRBD2, unconfirmable since there is no DNA. This CDR3 has 16 amino acids. Germline assignment: CDR1 SGHTS and CDR2 YDEGEE. The CDR3 here is CASSAGRLAGTGELFF.

This chain connects TRBV14 to TRBJ2-2. The CDR3 runs to 16 residues. Germline CDR1 SGHDN, CDR2 FVKESK. The CDR3 loop is CASSQGVSGNTGELFF.

This sequence joins TRBV11-3 and TRBJ2-1; TCRdb picks TRBD2, but there is no DNA to check that call. Per germline, CDR1 SGHNT and CDR2 YENEEA. The CDR3 covers 16 residues. The CDR3 is CASSLGGTSGINEQFF.

This chain links TRBV5-1 with TRBJ2-4; there is no DNA to check the TCRdb D call of TRBD1. Germline V gene data show CDR1 as SGHRS and CDR2 as YFSETQ. The CDR3 loop spans 15 amino acids. The CDR3 spells CASSLMGGGGNIQYF.

The chain is built from TRBV12-3 or TRBV12-4 and TRBJ1-1; without DNA, the TCRdb call of TRBD1 cannot be checked. The CDR3 runs to 14 residues. The CDR3 sequence is CASSKRTLNTEAFF.

The chain joins TRBV7-9 to TRBJ1-3; TCRdb picks TRBD1, but there is no DNA to check that call. This CDR3 is 15 amino acids long. The V gene's germline CDR1 is SEHNR and CDR2 FQNEAQ (reference sequence). CDR3: CASSPLGKGEDTIYF.

The rearrangement links TRBV15 to TRBJ2-4; with no DNA, the TCRdb D assignment of TRBD1 cannot be verified. CDR3 size: 15 residues. The germline V gene has CDR1 LNHNV and CDR2 YYDKDF (reference sequence). The CDR3 region is CATRRQGETNNIQYF.

CDR3 residues: CASSLGLPARNEQFF. This chain links TRBV11-2 with TRBJ2-1. The CDR3 has 15 residues. Germline lookup yields CDR1 SGHAT and CDR2 FQNNGV.

The chain joins TRBV7-9 to TRBJ2-5. Per the germline V gene, CDR1 is SEHNR and CDR2 is FQNEAQ (reference sequence). This CDR3 comprises 14 residues. The CDR3 loop is CASSLAGIGETQYF.

The CDR3 loop is CASGGPVNTEAFF. V and J are TRBV9 and TRBJ1-1; the TRBD1 assignment by TCRdb is unverifiable without DNA. Germline V gene lookup returns CDR1 SGDLS and CDR2 YYNGEE. The CDR3 extends over 13 amino acids.

The chain links TRBV19 to TRBJ1-1; TCRdb lists TRBD1, though no DNA is available to test this call. This CDR3 comprises 17 residues. Germline loops: CDR1 LNHDA, CDR2 SQIVND (reference sequence). The CDR3 here is CASGIDQGGAFGTEAFF.

V is TRBV7-8 and J is TRBJ2-2; TCRdb calls TRBD2, which cannot be checked without DNA. CDR3 length: 17 amino acids. Germline V lookup: CDR1 SGHVS, CDR2 FQNEAQ. CDR3 sequence: CASSLAPLAGDTGELFF.

This chain connects TRBV6-2 or TRBV6-3 to TRBJ2-2; TCRdb names TRBD2, which stays unverified in the absence of DNA. Germline CDR1 reads MNHEY; CDR2 reads SVGEGT. The CDR3 is made up of 13 amino acids. CDR3 sequence reads: CASTRDSAGELFF.

The chain links TRBV2 to TRBJ1-4. Germline V gene data show CDR1 as SNHLY and CDR2 as FYNNEI. This CDR3 region has 15 residues. The CDR3 reads CASTRGGALNEKLFF.

The chain has TRBV11-3 and TRBJ1-4; TCRdb's D gene call, TRBD1, goes unchecked for lack of DNA. Germline assignment: CDR1 SGHNT and CDR2 YENEEA. The CDR3 runs to 15 residues. Here the CDR3 reads CASSLMSGRDEKLFF. The variable domain in full, completed from reference TRBV11-3 and TRBJ1-4, reads EAGVVQSPRYKIIEKKQPVAFWCNPISGHNTLYWYLQNLGQGPELLIRYENEEAVDDSQLPKDRFSAERLKGVDSTLKIQPAELGDSAVYLCASSLMSGRDEKLFFGSGTQLSVL.

The CDR3 sequence: CATSDVSGRLSPDEQYF. This chain uses TRBV24-1 with TRBJ2-7; absent DNA, TCRdb's TRBD2 call cannot be checked. CDR3 length: 17 amino acids. Germline loops: CDR1 KGHDR, CDR2 SFDVKD.

V and J are TRBV7-2 and TRBJ2-1; TCRdb designates TRBD2, a call that cannot be tested without DNA. Germline V gene data show CDR1 as SGHTA and CDR2 as FQGNSA. This CDR3 region has 15 residues. CDR3: CASSPWEFSYNEQFF.

J is TRBJ2-3 and V is TRBV14; TCRdb selects TRBD1, and the lack of DNA leaves this call unchecked. The CDR3 runs 16 residues. The germline V gene encodes CDR1 SGHDN and CDR2 FVKESK. CDR3 protein: CASSLSGVLLEDTQYF.

The chain has TRBV6-5 and TRBJ2-3; TCRdb lists TRBD2, though no DNA is available to test this call. This CDR3 has 16 residues. Germline V CDR1 and CDR2: MNHEY, SVGAGI. The CDR3 sequence is CASSLVLAEGTDTQYF.